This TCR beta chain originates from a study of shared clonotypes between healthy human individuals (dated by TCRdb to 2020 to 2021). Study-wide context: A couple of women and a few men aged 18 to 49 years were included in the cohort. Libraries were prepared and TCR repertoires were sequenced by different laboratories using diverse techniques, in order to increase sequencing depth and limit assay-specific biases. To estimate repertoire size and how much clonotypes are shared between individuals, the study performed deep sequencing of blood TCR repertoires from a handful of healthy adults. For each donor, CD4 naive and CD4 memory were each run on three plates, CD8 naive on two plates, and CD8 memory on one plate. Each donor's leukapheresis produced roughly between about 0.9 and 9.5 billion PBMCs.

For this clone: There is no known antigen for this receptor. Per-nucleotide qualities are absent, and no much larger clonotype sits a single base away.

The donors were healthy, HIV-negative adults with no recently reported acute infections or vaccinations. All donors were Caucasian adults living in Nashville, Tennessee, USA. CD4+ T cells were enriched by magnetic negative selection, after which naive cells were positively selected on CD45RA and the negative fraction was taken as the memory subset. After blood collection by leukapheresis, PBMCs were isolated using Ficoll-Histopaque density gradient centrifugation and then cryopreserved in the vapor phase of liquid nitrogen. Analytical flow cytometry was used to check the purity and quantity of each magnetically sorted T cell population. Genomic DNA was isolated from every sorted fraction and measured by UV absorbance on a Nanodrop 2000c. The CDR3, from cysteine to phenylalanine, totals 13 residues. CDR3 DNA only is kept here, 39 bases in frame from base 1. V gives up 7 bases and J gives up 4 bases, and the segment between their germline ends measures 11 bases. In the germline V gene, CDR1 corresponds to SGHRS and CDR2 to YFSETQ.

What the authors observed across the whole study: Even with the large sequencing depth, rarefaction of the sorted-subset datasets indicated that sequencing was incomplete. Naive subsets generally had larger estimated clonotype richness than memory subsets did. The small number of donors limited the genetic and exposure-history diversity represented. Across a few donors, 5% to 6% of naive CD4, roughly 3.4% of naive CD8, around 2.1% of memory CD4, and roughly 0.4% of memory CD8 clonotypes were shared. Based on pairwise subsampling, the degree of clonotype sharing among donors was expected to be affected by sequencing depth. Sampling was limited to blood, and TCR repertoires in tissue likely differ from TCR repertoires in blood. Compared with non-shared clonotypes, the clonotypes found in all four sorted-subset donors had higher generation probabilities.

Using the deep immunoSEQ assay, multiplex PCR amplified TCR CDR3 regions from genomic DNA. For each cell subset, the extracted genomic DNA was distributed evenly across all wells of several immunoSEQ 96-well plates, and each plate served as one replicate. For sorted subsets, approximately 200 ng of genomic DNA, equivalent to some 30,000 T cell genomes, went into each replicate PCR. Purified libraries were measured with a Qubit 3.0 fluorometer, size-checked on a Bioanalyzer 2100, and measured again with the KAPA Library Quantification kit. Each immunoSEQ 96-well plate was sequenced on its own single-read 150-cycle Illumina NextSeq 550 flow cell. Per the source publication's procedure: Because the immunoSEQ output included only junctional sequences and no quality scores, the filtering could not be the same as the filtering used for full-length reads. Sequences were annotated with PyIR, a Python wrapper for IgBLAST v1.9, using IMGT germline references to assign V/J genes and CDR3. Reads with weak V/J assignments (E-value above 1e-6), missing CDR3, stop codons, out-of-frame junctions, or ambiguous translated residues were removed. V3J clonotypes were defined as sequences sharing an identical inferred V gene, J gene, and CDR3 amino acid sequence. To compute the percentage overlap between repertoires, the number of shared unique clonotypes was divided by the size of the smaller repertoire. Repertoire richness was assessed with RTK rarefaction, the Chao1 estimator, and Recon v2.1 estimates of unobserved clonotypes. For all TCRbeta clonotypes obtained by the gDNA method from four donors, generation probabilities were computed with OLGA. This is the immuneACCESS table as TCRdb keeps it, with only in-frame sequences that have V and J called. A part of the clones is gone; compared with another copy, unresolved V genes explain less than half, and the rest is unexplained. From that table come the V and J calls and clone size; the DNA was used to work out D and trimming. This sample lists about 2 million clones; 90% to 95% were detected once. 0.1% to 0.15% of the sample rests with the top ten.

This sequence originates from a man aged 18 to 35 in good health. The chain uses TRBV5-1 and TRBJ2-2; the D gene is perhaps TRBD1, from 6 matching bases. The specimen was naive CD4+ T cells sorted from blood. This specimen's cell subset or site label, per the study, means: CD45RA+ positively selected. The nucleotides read TGCGCCAGCGTCGAACAGGGCACCGGGGAGCTGTTTTTT. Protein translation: CASVEQGTGELFF.